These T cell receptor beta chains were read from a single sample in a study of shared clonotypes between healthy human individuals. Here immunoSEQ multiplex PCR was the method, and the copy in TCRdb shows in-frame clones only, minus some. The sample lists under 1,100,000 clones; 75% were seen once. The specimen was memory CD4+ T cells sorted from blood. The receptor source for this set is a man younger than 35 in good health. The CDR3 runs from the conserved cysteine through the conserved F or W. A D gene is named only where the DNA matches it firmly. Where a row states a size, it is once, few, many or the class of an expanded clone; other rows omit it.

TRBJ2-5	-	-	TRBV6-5	CASADWQETQYF	TGTGCCAGCGCGGACTGGCAAGAGACCCAGTACTTC
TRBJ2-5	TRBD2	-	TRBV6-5	CASFSSGRSKTQYF	TGTGCCAGCTTCTCTAGCGGGAGGTCGAAGACCCAGTACTTC
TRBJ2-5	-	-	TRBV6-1	CASSEGLTAIQETQYF	TGTGCCAGCAGTGAGGGCCTCACAGCTATCCAAGAGACCCAGTACTTC
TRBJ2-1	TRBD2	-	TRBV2	CASSAILATHNEQFF	TGTGCCAGCAGTGCGATACTAGCGACTCACAATGAGCAGTTCTTC
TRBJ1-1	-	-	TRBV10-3	CAISDYDGENTEAFF	TGTGCCATCAGTGACTACGACGGGGAGAACACTGAAGCTTTCTTT
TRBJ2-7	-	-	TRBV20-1	CSAAGLWEQYF	TGCAGTGCTGCAGGGCTTTGGGAGCAGTACTTC
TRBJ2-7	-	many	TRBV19	CASSTQQGREQYF	TGTGCCAGTAGTACACAACAGGGTCGCGAGCAGTACTTC
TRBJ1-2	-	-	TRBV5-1	CASSEGTNTGYTF	TGCGCCAGCAGCGAGGGGACTAATACGGGCTACACCTTC
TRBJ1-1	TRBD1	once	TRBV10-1	CASSPTGTGAEAFF	TGCGCCAGCAGCCCTACCGGGACAGGGGCTGAAGCTTTCTTT
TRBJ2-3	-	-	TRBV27	CASSPLSGWDTQYF	TGTGCCAGCAGTCCACTGTCCGGGTGGGATACGCAGTATTTT
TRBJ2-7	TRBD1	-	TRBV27	CASGTGGRTYEQYF	TGTGCCAGCGGAACAGGGGGCAGGACCTACGAGCAGTACTTC
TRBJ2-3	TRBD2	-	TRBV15	CATSRFSGGGTDTQYF	TGTGCCACCAGCAGATTTAGCGGGGGGGGTACAGATACGCAGTATTTT
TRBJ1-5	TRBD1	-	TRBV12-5	CASGSGQGADQPQHF	TGTGCTAGTGGTTCCGGACAGGGGGCAGATCAGCCCCAGCATTTT
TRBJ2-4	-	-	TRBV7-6	CASSLARAEDKNIQYF	TGTGCCAGCAGCTTAGCGCGGGCAGAAGACAAAAACATTCAGTACTTC
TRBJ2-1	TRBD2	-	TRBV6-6	CASSRGLAGVRNEQFF	TGTGCCAGCAGTCGGGGACTAGCGGGAGTGAGAAATGAGCAGTTCTTC
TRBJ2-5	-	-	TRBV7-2	CASSFGGVRFQETQYF	TGTGCCAGCAGCTTTGGGGGCGTTCGCTTTCAAGAGACCCAGTACTTC
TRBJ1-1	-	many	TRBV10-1	CASSQGTNTEAFF	TGCGCCAGCAGCCAAGGGACAAACACTGAAGCTTTCTTT